This is a list of T cell receptor beta chains from one sample in a study of cytomegalovirus exposure and HLA in healthy donors. The data were produced by immunoSEQ multiplex PCR, yet TCRdb's version contains in-frame clones alone and is incomplete. Among around 140,000 clones listed, approximately 8.9% were seen once. Material for sequencing was PBMCs. All receptors derive from a woman aged 40 to 50 in good health and CMV-seropositive. Each CDR3 is given with its conserved first and last residue. Each record gives: J gene, V gene, clone size, CDR3 protein. Size values are once, few and many counts, or a class for expanded clones, and some rows have none.

>TRBJ2-7|TRBV10-1|few
CASRARGRYEQYF
>TRBJ2-2|TRBV6-6|few
CASRGGNLNTGELFF
>TRBJ1-5|TRBV5-8|.
CASSSAGVNQPQHF
>TRBJ2-7|TRBV2|.
CASSAGDSYEQYF
>TRBJ2-3|TRBV7-8|few
CASSLEPHSDTQYF
>TRBJ2-2|TRBV29-1|few
CSVASYRGNTGELFF
>TRBJ2-2|TRBV7-8|.
CASSLGPINTGELFF
>TRBJ1-1|TRBV5-1|few
CASSLDGVNTEAFF
>TRBJ1-1|TRBV18|few
CASSSTAEAFF
>TRBJ2-5|TRBV6-6|.
CASSYSPGDQETQYF
>TRBJ2-5|TRBV11-1|.
CASSRDRQETQYF
>TRBJ1-1|TRBV2|many
CASSGDRNTEAFF
>TRBJ2-2|TRBV6-1|.
CASSEVWPGELFF
>TRBJ2-7|TRBV15|few
CATSRAIGTSRGEQYF
>TRBJ1-1|TRBV5-1|.
CASSLRWQGREGTEAFF
>TRBJ1-2|TRBV10-1|.
CASSEAAGAYGYTF
>TRBJ1-4|TRBV6-1|.
CASGGQLNEKLFF
>TRBJ2-3|TRBV9|.
CASSSDRERDTQYF